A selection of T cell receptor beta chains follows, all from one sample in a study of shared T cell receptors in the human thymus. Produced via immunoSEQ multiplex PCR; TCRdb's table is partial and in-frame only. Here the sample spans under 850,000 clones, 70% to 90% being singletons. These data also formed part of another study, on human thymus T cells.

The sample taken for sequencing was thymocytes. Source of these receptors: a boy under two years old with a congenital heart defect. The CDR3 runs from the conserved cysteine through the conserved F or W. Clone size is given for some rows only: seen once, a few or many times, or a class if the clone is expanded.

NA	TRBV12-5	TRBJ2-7	CASGPRTSGQLSYEQYF
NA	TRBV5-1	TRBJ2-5	CASFLSGHHYGETQYF
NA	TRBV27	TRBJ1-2	CASSSRTGENYGYTF
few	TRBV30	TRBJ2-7	CAWSKPPHEQYF
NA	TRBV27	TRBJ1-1	CASSLVRDRGFTEAFF
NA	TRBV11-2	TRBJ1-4	CASSSGVKKLFF
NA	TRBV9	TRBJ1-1	CASSAGVGTEAFF
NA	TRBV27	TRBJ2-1	CASSSQGRERDEQFF
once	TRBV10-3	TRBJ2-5	CAIRADDRGAGETQYF
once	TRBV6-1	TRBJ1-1	CASSEFEETEAFF
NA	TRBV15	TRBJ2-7	CATSRDFGRDTYEQYF
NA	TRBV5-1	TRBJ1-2	CASSLSTGGKCGYGYTF
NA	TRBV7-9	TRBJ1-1	CASSLAAGTGTNTEAFF
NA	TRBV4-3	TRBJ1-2	CASSQDRELANYGYTF
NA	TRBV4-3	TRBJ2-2	CASSQLSSGRGTGELFF
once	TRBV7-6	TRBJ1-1	CASSLGVQGSAFF
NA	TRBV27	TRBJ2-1	CASNIFSGTSGTPDYNEQFF
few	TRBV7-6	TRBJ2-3	CASSFMRQDGDTQYF
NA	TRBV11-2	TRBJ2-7	CASSLEGGQGAYEQYF
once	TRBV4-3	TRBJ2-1	CASSRGVSYNEQFF
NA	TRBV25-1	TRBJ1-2	CASSGDSSNYGYTF
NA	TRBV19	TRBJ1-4	CASSSFYQGEANEKLFF
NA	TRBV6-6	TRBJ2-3	CASSYGAGTDTQYF
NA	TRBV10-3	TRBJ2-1	CAISKSGTHPYNEQFF
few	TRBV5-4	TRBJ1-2	CASSYRGNYGYTF
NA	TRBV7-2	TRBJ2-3	CASSPTPRDTQYF
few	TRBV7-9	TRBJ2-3	CASSLAGGLAASQDTQYF
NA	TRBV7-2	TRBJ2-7	CASSSLAGASYEQYF
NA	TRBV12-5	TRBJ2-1	CASGSRQGSNEQFF
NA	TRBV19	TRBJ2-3	CASSIAGRADTQYF